A selection of T cell receptor beta chains follows, all from one sample in a study of STAT5B mutations in CD4+ large granular lymphocyte leukemia. Here immunoSEQ multiplex PCR was the method, and the copy in TCRdb shows in-frame clones only, minus some. The sample includes over 35,000 clones, roughly 83% of them seen just once. Sequenced sample: CD4+ T cells from blood buffy coats. These receptors were taken from a human donor in good health. CDR3s include the opening cysteine and the closing phenylalanine or tryptophan. Each record gives: V gene, CDR3 protein.

v_gene: TRBV14
CDR3aa: CASSHGRSTVQFF

v_gene: TRBV9
CDR3aa: CASSVGRDNSPLHF

v_gene: TRBV19
CDR3aa: CASSIGELGEAFF

v_gene: TRBV30
CDR3aa: CASASGRRLFERYNEQFF

v_gene: TRBV9
CDR3aa: CASSVPRGGEAFF

v_gene: TRBV7-2
CDR3aa: CASSPPAPSSSGNADTQYF

v_gene: TRBV4-1
CDR3aa: CASSQAHGDYNEQFF

v_gene: TRBV6-6
CDR3aa: CASSYSGAGDYGYTF

v_gene: TRBV5-6
CDR3aa: CASIRGAGRYGYTF

v_gene: TRBV19
CDR3aa: CASTTRTGGTGELFF

v_gene: TRBV4-1
CDR3aa: CASSPTRDPNQPQHF

v_gene: TRBV6-1
CDR3aa: CASTLGSSGTDTQYF

v_gene: TRBV6-1
CDR3aa: CALTASSTDTQYF

v_gene: TRBV7-9
CDR3aa: CASTQGAHGYTF

v_gene: TRBV9
CDR3aa: CASSGTGEGQYF

v_gene: TRBV6-5
CDR3aa: CASTGRKNTEAFF

v_gene: TRBV7-2
CDR3aa: CASSLVGGGHRNTEAFF